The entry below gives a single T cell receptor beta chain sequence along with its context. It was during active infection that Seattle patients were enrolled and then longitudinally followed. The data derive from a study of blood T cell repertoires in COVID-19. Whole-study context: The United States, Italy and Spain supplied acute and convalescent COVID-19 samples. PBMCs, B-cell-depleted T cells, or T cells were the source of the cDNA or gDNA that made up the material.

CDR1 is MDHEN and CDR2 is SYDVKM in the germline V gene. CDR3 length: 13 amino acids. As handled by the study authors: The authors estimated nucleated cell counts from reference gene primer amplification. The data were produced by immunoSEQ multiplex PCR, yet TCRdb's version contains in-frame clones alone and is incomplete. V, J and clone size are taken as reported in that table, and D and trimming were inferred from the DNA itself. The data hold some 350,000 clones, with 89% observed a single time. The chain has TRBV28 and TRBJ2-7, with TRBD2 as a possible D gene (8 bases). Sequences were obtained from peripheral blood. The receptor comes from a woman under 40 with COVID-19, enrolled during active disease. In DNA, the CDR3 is TGTGCTTCACAGGGGCGGGGGGACTACGAGCAGTACGTC. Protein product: CASQGRGDYEQYV.